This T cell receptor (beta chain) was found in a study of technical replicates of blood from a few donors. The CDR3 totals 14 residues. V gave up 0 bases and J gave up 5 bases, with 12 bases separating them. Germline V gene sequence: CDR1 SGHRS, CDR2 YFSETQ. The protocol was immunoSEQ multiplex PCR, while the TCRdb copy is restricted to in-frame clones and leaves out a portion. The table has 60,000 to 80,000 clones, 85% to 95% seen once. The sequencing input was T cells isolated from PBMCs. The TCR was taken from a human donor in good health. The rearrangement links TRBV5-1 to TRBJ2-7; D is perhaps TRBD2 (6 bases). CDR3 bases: TGCGCCAGCAGCTTGGCGGGAGAGCGGAACGAGCAGTACTTC. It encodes CASSLAGERNEQYF.